This TCR beta chain was identified during a study of cytotoxic CD8 clonotypes in ibrutinib-treated CLL. Study details: Patients attained some 24 partial and 2 complete responses; at median around 67 months, around 15 remained remitted while about twelve progressed.

Profiling relied on immunoSEQ multiplex PCR, and the TCRdb table lists in-frame clones only, not all of them. The sample shows roughly 150,000 clones, roughly four fifths of them seen only once. With 1 base clipped from V and 2 bases from J, the junction kept 4 bases outside the gene matches. In germline, CDR1 is SGHRS, CDR2 YFSETQ. The CDR3 runs to 16 residues. In regard to this clone: The antigen is unknown.

Whole-study results and caveats: Patients had baseline clonality above age-matched healthy donors, and this clonality moved with circulating CD8+ T-cell counts.

The chain uses TRBV5-1 and TRBJ1-3; TRBD1 aligns across 9 bases. The sequences come from PBMCs, collected after 24 months of ibrutinib treatment. The TCR originated in a human donor with chronic lymphocytic leukemia. The CDR3 coding sequence is TGCGCCAGCAGCTTGTCCGGGACAGGGACTGGAAACACCATATATTTT. Translated, it gives CASSLSGTGTGNTIYF.